The T cell receptor (beta chain) described here comes from a study of molecular identifiers for immune sequencing clone quantification. Study-level background: Replicate RNA came from about 20,000 or 100,000 naive CD8 cells and was split five ways, and four parts were sequenced.

A word on this clonotype: The antigen is unknown.

Libraries of naive CD8 cells were prepared from around 20,000 to 1,000,000 sorted cells using 10%, 30% or 50% RNA. TCRdb processed the PCR reads anew with MiXCR; each CDR3 protein has one entry. The sample includes just under 65,000 distinct CDR3 sequences, about a sixth of them seen just once. Overall study findings and caveats: Barcode collisions between identical TCR molecules could shrink estimates of highly expanded clone sizes. The share of molecules held by clones above 20 RNA copies was over 98% in effector cells and under 1% in naive cells.

Trimming at V came to 4 bases and at J to 1 base, leaving 8 bases not matched to a gene. The CDR3 runs 16 residues. Germline V gene lookup returns CDR1 MNHNS and CDR2 SASEGT. Sequenced: naive CD8+ T cells from blood, with Jurkat cell RNA spiked in. Subset: FACS-sorted CD8+CD4-CCR7+CD45RA+ naive T cells. The rearrangement uses TRBV6-1 and TRBJ2-7; 9 bases line up with TRBD2. The receptor was derived from a human donor in good health. Some libraries in this study had Jurkat cell RNA spiked in. CDR3 in DNA: TGTGCCAGCAGTGCCAGACTAGCGGAGAATTCCTACGAGCAGTACTTC. This sequence encodes CASSARLAENSYEQYF.